The sequence of this T cell receptor (beta chain) was determined in a study of T cell responses to AZD1222 COVID-19 vaccine. V lost 3 bases, J lost 0 bases, and 8 bases stayed unmatched. Germline V gene sequence: CDR1 SGHRS, CDR2 YFSETQ. This CDR3 is built from 16 residues. Repertoires were generated with immunoSEQ multiplex PCR, while TCRdb's copy carries only in-frame clones and drops some. Of 88,000 or so clones listed, about 89% are singletons. Whole-study findings and limits: Targets within unmutated variant regions were reportedly found for nearly half of spike-specific TCRs. The breadth and depth of Spike-specific TCRs increased once two AZD1222 doses had been given. Most donors were white British and more were female, and clonal diversity was possibly underestimated.

Comments on this clone: Its specificity is not known.

The sequences come from peripheral blood, collected 28 days after the second AZD1222 dose. The chain uses TRBV5-1 and TRBJ1-2; TRBD1 matches at 7 bases. This clonotype was sampled from an adult who received the AZD1222 COVID-19 vaccine. The CDR3 is CASSWKQGRANYGYTF. CDR3 sequence (DNA): TGCGCCAGCAGCTGGAAACAGGGGAGAGCTAACTATGGCTACACCTTC.